Shown below are 24 T cell receptor beta chains from a single sample sequenced in a study of T cells in localized non-small cell lung cancer. Clones were sequenced by immunoSEQ multiplex PCR, and TCRdb holds only the in-frame ones, with some missing. Altogether tens of thousands of clones are present, approximately 94% being singletons, with the ten largest covering more than 5.5%. This specimen consisted of peripheral blood, obtained before any cancer treatment. All receptors come from a female donor of 60 years or more with stage I lung adenocarcinoma.

A few counts support this clone. This chain uses TRBV27 with TRBJ2-7; 10 bases align to TRBD1. Germline V lookup: CDR1 MNHEY, CDR2 SMNVEV (reference sequence). V lost 11 bases, J lost 6 bases, and 7 bases stayed unmatched. The CDR3 covers 12 residues. The CDR3 loop reads CAGPGTGVEQYV. CDR3 DNA: TGTGCCGGCCCCGGGACAGGGGTCGAGCAGTACGTC.

J is TRBJ1-6 and V is TRBV5-6, with TRBD1 as a possible D gene (5 bases). Deletions cut 1 base from V and 10 bases from J, with 15 bases between. The CDR3 covers 15 residues. Germline V gene data show CDR1 as SGHDT and CDR2 as YYEEEE. The chain's CDR3 is CASSLLQGIGSPLHF. The CDR3 DNA reads TGTGCCAGCAGCTTGCTGCAGGGAATAGGCTCACCCCTCCACTTT.

The V call is TRBV7-8, the J call TRBJ2-1; TRBD2 matches at 7 bases. The CDR3 totals 17 residues. CDR1 and CDR2 from the germline V gene are SGHVS and FQNEAQ. The junction had 9 bases not matched to a gene; V was cut back by 0 bases and J by 4 bases. The CDR3 loop is CASSLALYGGNYNEQFF. CDR3 DNA: TGTGCCAGCAGCTTAGCGCTATACGGGGGGAATTACAATGAGCAGTTCTTC. The whole variable domain, filled in from reference TRBV7-8 and TRBJ2-1, reads GAGVSQSPRYKVAKRGQDVALRCDPISGHVSLFWYQQALGQGPEFLTYFQNEAQLDKSGLPSDRFFAERPEGSVSTLKIQRTQQEDSAVYLCASSLALYGGNYNEQFFGPGTRLTVL.

The gene calls are TRBV2 and TRBJ2-2; 10 bases align to TRBD2. This CDR3 is built from 15 residues. Germline assignment: CDR1 SNHLY and CDR2 FYNNEI. V lost 6 bases and J lost 5; bases outside the gene matches: 6. Here the CDR3 reads CASRKGLARTGELFF. CDR3 nucleotide sequence: TGTGCCAGCAGGAAGGGACTAGCGCGGACCGGGGAGCTGTTTTTT.

CDR3 loop: CASNPGGNEQFF. CDR3 DNA sequence: TGTGCCAGCAACCCCGGAGGGAATGAGCAGTTCTTC. This chain joins TRBV6-5 and TRBJ2-1, with D possibly matching TRBD2 (6 bases). This CDR3 has 12 residues. Germline V gene data show CDR1 as MNHEY and CDR2 as SVGAGI. The V end lost 7 bases, the J end lost 7 bases, and 11 bases lay between the germline ends.

The rearrangement links TRBV5-6 to TRBJ1-6, with 9 positions matching TRBD1. The CDR3 runs 15 residues. The V segment lost 6 bases and the J segment 10 bases; nucleotides outside the gene matches: 11. Germline CDR1 reads SGHDT; CDR2 reads YYEEEE. The DNA of the CDR3 is TGTGCCAGCACCTACAGGGGGCCCCTGGGATCACCCCTCCACTTT. This encodes CASTYRGPLGSPLHF.

In nucleotides, the CDR3 is TGTGCCATCCCGGCGGGTCCTTCAACCGGGGAGCTGTTTTTT. The encoded protein is CAIPAGPSTGELFF. This chain links TRBV2 with TRBJ2-2, with D perhaps matching TRBD2 (5 bases). Per the germline V gene, CDR1 is SNHLY and CDR2 is FYNNEI. This CDR3 region has 14 residues. The germline V and J ends were trimmed by 10 bases and 5 bases, with 17 bases remaining between them.

This chain joins TRBV7-9 and TRBJ1-3, with D hard to call. Germline lookup yields CDR1 SEHNR and CDR2 FQNEAQ (reference sequence). This CDR3 is built from 16 residues. Trimming removed 5 bases from V and 0 bases from J, with 14 bases in between. CDR3 region: CASSQDVRSSGNTIYF. The DNA of the CDR3 is TGTGCCAGCAGCCAGGACGTTAGGAGCTCTGGAAACACCATATATTTT.

V usage is TRBV4-1 and J usage is TRBJ2-2; possibly TRBD1 or TRBD2 for D (5 bases each). Looked up from germline, CDR1 is MGHRA and CDR2 is YSYEKL. This CDR3 is 15 amino acids long. The V end was cut by 0 bases, the J end by 0 bases, with 5 bases between. The CDR3, as DNA: TGCGCCAGCAGCCAAGAGGGGGCGAACACCGGGGAGCTGTTTTTT. Residues: CASSQEGANTGELFF.

This sequence joins TRBV11-2 and TRBJ2-1; D gene ambiguous. V dropped 4 bases and J dropped 4 bases, with 14 bases sitting between them. Germline lookup yields CDR1 SGHAT and CDR2 FQNNGV. The CDR3 runs 15 residues. The CDR3: CASSSGKRMYNEQFF. CDR3 bases: TGTGCCAGCAGCTCAGGTAAAAGAATGTACAATGAGCAGTTCTTC.

J is TRBJ2-5 and V is TRBV5-1; 7 bases align to TRBD2. V trimming: 4 bases; J trimming: 5 bases; junction bases outside the gene matches: 8. The CDR3 is 14 amino acids. Germline CDR1 is SGHRS and CDR2 is YFSETQ. The CDR3 DNA follows: TGCGCCAGCAGCCCCGGGGTCGGGAGGGAGACCCAGTACTTC. It is translated as CASSPGVGRETQYF.

The chain links TRBV27 to TRBJ2-3; maybe TRBD2 (6 bases). Germline V CDR1 and CDR2: MNHEY, SMNVEV (reference sequence). There are 13 residues in the CDR3. V was cut by 10 bases and J by 6 bases, with 17 bases left in between. DNA of the CDR3: TGTGCCACCCGACTAGTATTCGCTGATACGCAGTATTTT. Its translation: CATRLVFADTQYF.

The V gene is TRBV5-1, the J gene TRBJ1-5; no clear D gene. The CDR3 length is 18 residues. Trimming shortened V by 3 bases and J by 1 base, and 20 bases separated the two germline ends. Germline CDR1 SGHRS, CDR2 YFSETQ. The DNA for the CDR3 is TGCGCCAGCAGCTCTTACCGACGTCCGGGAACGAGCAATCAGCCCCAGCATTTT. Translating gives CASSSYRRPGTSNQPQHF.

This sequence joins TRBV6-5 and TRBJ2-5; 7 nucleotides line up with TRBD1. Unmatched junction bases numbered 8, after V lost 5 bases and J lost 2 bases. The CDR3 has 15 residues. The germline gives CDR1 MNHEY, CDR2 SVGAGI. CDR3 region: CASSITGDTQETQYF. The CDR3 nucleotides read TGTGCCAGCAGTATAACAGGGGATACACAAGAGACCCAGTACTTC.

This clone came up a few times. The rearrangement uses TRBV14 and TRBJ1-3; D possibly corresponds to TRBD1 (5 bases). Germline V gives CDR1 SGHDN, CDR2 FVKESK. V gave up 3 bases and J gave up 0 bases, with 15 bases separating them. The CDR3 consists of 17 residues. The CDR3 protein is CASSQLTGTPSGNTIYF. Written as DNA, the CDR3 is TGTGCCAGCAGCCAGCTCACCGGGACGCCCTCTGGAAACACCATATATTTT.

This chain joins TRBV5-1 and TRBJ1-3; D is perhaps TRBD1 (6 bases). V was cut by 4 bases and J by 2 bases, with 16 bases left in between. The CDR3 contains 16 residues. Per the germline V gene, CDR1 is SGHRS and CDR2 is YFSETQ. For the CDR3, the DNA is TGCGCCAGCAGCCCCCCTGTGGGGACAACTGGAAACACCATATATTTT. Residues: CASSPPVGTTGNTIYF.

The chain uses TRBV10-2 and TRBJ2-2; D assignment may be TRBD1 or TRBD2 (5 bases each). This CDR3 is built from 16 residues. Trimming pared 0 bases from V and 5 bases from J, leaving 13 bases between. CDR1 and CDR2 from the germline V gene are WSHSY and SAAADI. CDR3 bases: TGCGCCAGCAGTGAGTCGGCAGGGACCATGACCGGGGAGCTGTTTTTT. It codes for CASSESAGTMTGELFF.

The chain employs TRBV10-1 and TRBJ1-4; D might be TRBD1 (6 bases). V was pared by 2 bases and J by 7 bases, with 8 bases between. CDR3 length: 13 amino acids. Germline V gives CDR1 WNHNN, CDR2 SYGVQD (reference sequence). CDR3: CASSEGGREKLFF. The CDR3 region has the DNA TGCGCCAGCAGTGAGGGGGGCCGTGAAAAACTGTTTTTT.

This clone appeared once. J is TRBJ2-4 and V is TRBV7-8; D is ambiguous. The CDR3 is 14 residues long. V dropped 1 base and J dropped 0 bases, with 4 bases sitting between them. The germline gives CDR1 SGHVS, CDR2 FQNEAQ. The CDR3 spells CASSLGGAKNIQYF. CDR3 coding DNA: TGTGCCAGCAGCTTAGGAGGAGCCAAAAACATTCAGTACTTC.

The chain uses TRBV19 and TRBJ1-1, with TRBD1 as a possible D gene (5 bases). The CDR3 has 14 amino acids. CDR1 is LNHDA and CDR2 is SQIVND in the germline V gene (reference sequence). V lost 8 bases and J lost 1, with 14 bases in between. CDR3 sequence: CASLPGRRNTEAFF. DNA of the CDR3: TGTGCCAGTTTGCCGGGACGGAGGAACACTGAAGCTTTCTTT.

This clone was seen just once. The rearrangement joins TRBV18 to TRBJ2-3, with 8 bases aligning to TRBD1. The CDR3 sequence is 15 residues long. V lost 2 bases, J lost 6 bases, and 7 bases stayed unmatched. From germline, CDR1 is KGHSH and CDR2 LQKENI. CDR3 nucleotide sequence: TGTGCCAGCTCACCAGGGCAGGGGGCTATTGATACGCAGTATTTT. As protein: CASSPGQGAIDTQYF.

The V and J genes are TRBV5-1 and TRBJ2-5, with no clear D. Germline V gene sequence: CDR1 SGHRS, CDR2 YFSETQ. The CDR3 extends over 15 amino acids. The V and J ends lost 7 bases and 5 bases respectively, with 21 bases between them. Written as DNA, the CDR3 is TGCGCCAGCGGGTCGTCGGCTGGGATCGGTGAGACCCAGTACTTC. Protein sequence: CASGSSAGIGETQYF.

The chain joins TRBV2 to TRBJ2-7; tentative D call: TRBD1 (5 bases). The CDR3 contains 17 residues. V was clipped by 3 bases and J by 7 bases, with 25 bases between them. In germline, CDR1 is SNHLY, CDR2 FYNNEI. CDR3 bases: TGTGCCAGCAGTGATTCTCTGTCGGGTCTCAGGGCGTGGGAGCAGTACTTC. Translating it yields CASSDSLSGLRAWEQYF.

The chain has TRBV21-1 and TRBJ2-5; the tabulated D call, TRBD2, remains unverified against the DNA. TRBV21-1 is a known pseudogene. The CDR3 is made up of 15 amino acids. CDR3 in DNA: TGTGCCAGCAGCAAAGCTGGGAGGCTTCTAGAGACCCAGTACTTC. It specifies CASSKAGRLLETQYF.